This T cell receptor beta chain was sequenced for a study of T cells in Graves' hyperthyroidism and ophthalmopathy. Overall study: It was at initial diagnosis, before any treatment, that peripheral blood was collected.

CDR1 and CDR2 from the germline V gene are SGHAT and FQNNGV. Trimming removed 1 base from V and 8 bases from J, with 14 bases in between. The CDR3 runs to 14 residues. Uncontrolled infection, other autoimmune disease, pregnancy or lactation disqualified patients from enrolment. Extraction of PBMCs used 8.5 to 10 ml of fresh peripheral blood. This clonotype was counted many times. RNA transcripts gave rise to amplified TCR beta CDR3 regions. The TCR CDR3 first-round RT-PCR relied on the HTBI primer set. TCRdb recomputed calls from the multiplex PCR reads with MiXCR, one row per CDR3 protein. The table lists about 600,000 distinct CDR3 sequences, roughly a sixth of them singletons.

The clonotype was recovered from a woman aged 40 to 49 with Graves' ophthalmopathy. Source material: blood. The chain is built from TRBV11-2 and TRBJ1-2; a possible D gene is TRBD1 (6 bases). CDR3 sequence: CASSLVTGLEGYTF. Written as DNA, the CDR3 is TGTGCCAGCAGCTTAGTAACAGGGCTGGAGGGCTACACCTTC.